A selection of T cell receptor beta chains follows, all from one sample in a study of OX40 agonist ivuxolimab in advanced cancers. Repertoires were generated with immunoSEQ multiplex PCR, while TCRdb's copy carries only in-frame clones and drops some. The sample carries about 91,000 clones, around four fifths recorded once. Sample: CD4+ or CD8+ T cells sorted from blood, taken in a trial of the OX40 agonist ivuxolimab. These TCRs come from an adult with an advanced solid tumor such as melanoma, head and neck, liver or kidney cancer. The CDR3 runs from the conserved cysteine through the conserved F or W. Each record gives: clone size, J gene, D gene, V gene, CDR3 DNA, CDR3 protein. D genes are given only for firm matches. Clone size is shown for a subset of rows, as once, few, many or a class of expanded clone.

>-|TRBJ1-2|TRBD1|TRBV7-3
TGTGCCAGCAGCCCCCGGACAGGGGAGGGCTACACCTTC
CASSPRTGEGYTF
>once|TRBJ2-1|-|TRBV4-2
TGTGCCAGCAGCCAAGATGAGGTCGGCGGATTCTCCTACAATGAGCAGTTCTTC
CASSQDEVGGFSYNEQFF
>-|TRBJ1-2|-|TRBV27
TGTGCCAGCAGCCTCTCGATCGGGGTTGGGAAGGAATATGGCTACACCTTC
CASSLSIGVGKEYGYTF
>-|TRBJ1-2|-|TRBV6-4
TGTGCCAGCAGAGATAACCAGGGCTTGGGCTACACCTTC
CASRDNQGLGYTF
>-|TRBJ1-3|-|TRBV2
TGTGCCAGCAGTGATACAGGGACTGGAAACACCATATATTTT
CASSDTGTGNTIYF
>-|TRBJ2-7|-|TRBV19
TGTGCCAGTAGTGCTCAAAGCAGGGGAGGCGAGCAGTACTTC
CASSAQSRGGEQYF
>-|TRBJ1-2|-|TRBV2
TGTGCCAGCAGCCAAAACCGGGACCTTAACTATGGCTACACCTTC
CASSQNRDLNYGYTF
>once|TRBJ1-2|-|TRBV5-6
TGTGCCAGCAGCTTTTTTAAACTGGGGGCCTATGGCTACACCTTC
CASSFFKLGAYGYTF
>-|TRBJ2-3|-|TRBV5-6
TGTGCCAGCAGGTCTCGCCGGGGGCCCATTCTTACTAGCACAGATACGCAGTATTTT
CASRSRRGPILTSTDTQYF
>-|TRBJ2-2|-|TRBV9
TGTGCCAGCAGCGCGGTTCCCAGGACTCCCACCGGGGAGCTGTTTTTT
CASSAVPRTPTGELFF
>-|TRBJ1-6|-|TRBV16
TGTGCCAGCAGTGAAGGGAATTCACCCCTCCACTTT
CASSEGNSPLHF
>-|TRBJ1-2|TRBD1|TRBV5-6
TGTGCCAGCAGCCAGAAATTCACAGGGGGCTACTATGGCTACACCTTC
CASSQKFTGGYYGYTF
>-|TRBJ1-1|-|TRBV18
TGTGCCAGCTCATCGTCGACGGAGAACACTGAAGCTTTCTTT
CASSSSTENTEAFF
>once|TRBJ1-6|TRBD1|TRBV19
TGTGCCAGTAGTAGAACAAAGGGGGCAGGTAATTCACCCCTCCACTTT
CASSRTKGAGNSPLHF
>-|TRBJ1-3|-|TRBV5-1
TGCGCCAGCAGCTTGGAACTTGAAAACACCATATATTTT
CASSLELENTIYF